This T cell receptor (beta chain) was recorded in a study of PD-L1 blockade in urothelial cancer. Study information: Researchers looked at the blood 3 weeks (second dose) and 6 weeks after treatment began. The study's findings and limits: Those with durable benefit had larger increases in tumor-associated blood clones at 3 weeks.

Germline lookup yields CDR1 SGHDN and CDR2 FVKESK. Trimming removed 4 bases from V and 2 bases from J, with 10 bases in between. The CDR3 runs to 14 residues. To note about this clone: Its antigen is unknown.

Time point described: pretreatment peripheral blood. Method: immunoSEQ multiplex PCR; TCRdb's copy keeps in-frame clones and lacks some. This sample has over 75,000 clones; about 90% occur once, and the top ten carry 0.97%. The chain recombines TRBV14 with TRBJ2-3, with a tentative D call TRBD2 (5 bases). This clonotype was sampled from an elderly woman with urothelial cancer. Sequenced here: PBMCs, sampled around atezolizumab (anti-PD-L1) treatment. The CDR3 DNA is TGTGCCAGCAGCCTCGGGATTCCCACAGATACGCAGTATTTT. Its protein is CASSLGIPTDTQYF.